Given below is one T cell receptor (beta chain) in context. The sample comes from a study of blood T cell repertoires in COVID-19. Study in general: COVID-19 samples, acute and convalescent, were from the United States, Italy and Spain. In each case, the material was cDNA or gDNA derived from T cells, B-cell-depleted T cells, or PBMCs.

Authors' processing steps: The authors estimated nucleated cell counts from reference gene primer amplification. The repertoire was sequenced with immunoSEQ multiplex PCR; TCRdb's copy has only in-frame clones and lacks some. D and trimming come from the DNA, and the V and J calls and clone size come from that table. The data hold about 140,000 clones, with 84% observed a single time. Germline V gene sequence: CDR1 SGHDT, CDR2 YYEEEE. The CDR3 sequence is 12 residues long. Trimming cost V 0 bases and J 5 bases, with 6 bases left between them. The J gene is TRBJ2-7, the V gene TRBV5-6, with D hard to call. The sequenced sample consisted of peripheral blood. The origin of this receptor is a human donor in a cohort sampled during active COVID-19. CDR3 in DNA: TGTGCCAGCAGCTTGGGGCTAGACGAGCAGTACTTC. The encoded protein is CASSLGLDEQYF.